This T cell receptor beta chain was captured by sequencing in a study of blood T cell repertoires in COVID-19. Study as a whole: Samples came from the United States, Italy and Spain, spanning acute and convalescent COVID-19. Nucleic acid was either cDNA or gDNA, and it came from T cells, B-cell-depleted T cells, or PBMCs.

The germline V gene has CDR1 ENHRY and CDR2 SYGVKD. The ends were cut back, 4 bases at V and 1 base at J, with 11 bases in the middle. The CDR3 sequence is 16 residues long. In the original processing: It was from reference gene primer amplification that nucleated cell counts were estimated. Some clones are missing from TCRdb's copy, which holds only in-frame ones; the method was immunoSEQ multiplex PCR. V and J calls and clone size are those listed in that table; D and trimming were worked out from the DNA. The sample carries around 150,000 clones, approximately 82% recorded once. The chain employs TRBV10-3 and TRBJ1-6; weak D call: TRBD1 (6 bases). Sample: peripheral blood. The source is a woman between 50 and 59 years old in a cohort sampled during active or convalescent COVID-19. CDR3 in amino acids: CAISGGGQSYNSPLHF. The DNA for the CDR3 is TGTGCCATCAGTGGGGGCGGACAGTCCTATAATTCACCCCTCCACTTT.